The source of this T cell receptor (beta chain) is a study of blood T cell repertoires in COVID-19. Study context: The United States, Italy and Spain supplied acute and convalescent COVID-19 samples. PBMCs, B-cell-depleted T cells, or T cells were the source of the cDNA or gDNA that made up the material.

In the authors' methods: Using reference gene primer amplification, nucleated cell counts were estimated. Assay: immunoSEQ multiplex PCR; the TCRdb copy retains only in-frame clones and omits some. From that table come the V and J calls and clone size; the DNA was used to work out D and trimming. The sample includes hundreds of thousands of clones, around 89% of them seen just once. The sequence came from a man in his forties or fifties with acute or convalescent COVID-19. The sequencing input was peripheral blood.

In nucleotides, the CDR3 is TGTGCCAGCAGTATTCTAGCGGGGGCATCCTACGAGCAGTACTTC. Protein: CASSILAGASYEQYF. The chain couples TRBV6-5 to TRBJ2-7; TRBD2 agrees at 10 bases. CDR3 length: 15 residues. Germline CDR1 and CDR2: MNHEY and SVGAGI. V was clipped by 5 bases and J by 1 base; unmatched bases: 5.